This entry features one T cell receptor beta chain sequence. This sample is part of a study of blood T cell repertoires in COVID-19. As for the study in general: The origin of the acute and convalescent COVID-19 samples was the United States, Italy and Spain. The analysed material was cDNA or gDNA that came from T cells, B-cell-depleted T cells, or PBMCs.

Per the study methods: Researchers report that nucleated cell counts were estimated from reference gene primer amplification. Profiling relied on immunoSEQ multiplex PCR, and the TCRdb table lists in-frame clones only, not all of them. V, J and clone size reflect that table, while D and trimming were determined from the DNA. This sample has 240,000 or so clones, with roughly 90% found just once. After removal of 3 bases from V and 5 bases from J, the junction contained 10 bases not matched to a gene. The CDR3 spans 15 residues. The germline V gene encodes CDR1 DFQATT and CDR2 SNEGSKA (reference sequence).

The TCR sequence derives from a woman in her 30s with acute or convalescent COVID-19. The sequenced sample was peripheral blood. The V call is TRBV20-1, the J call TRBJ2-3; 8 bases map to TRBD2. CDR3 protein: CSASFRREVQDTQYF. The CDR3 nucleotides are TGCAGTGCTAGTTTTCGGCGGGAGGTCCAAGATACGCAGTATTTT.